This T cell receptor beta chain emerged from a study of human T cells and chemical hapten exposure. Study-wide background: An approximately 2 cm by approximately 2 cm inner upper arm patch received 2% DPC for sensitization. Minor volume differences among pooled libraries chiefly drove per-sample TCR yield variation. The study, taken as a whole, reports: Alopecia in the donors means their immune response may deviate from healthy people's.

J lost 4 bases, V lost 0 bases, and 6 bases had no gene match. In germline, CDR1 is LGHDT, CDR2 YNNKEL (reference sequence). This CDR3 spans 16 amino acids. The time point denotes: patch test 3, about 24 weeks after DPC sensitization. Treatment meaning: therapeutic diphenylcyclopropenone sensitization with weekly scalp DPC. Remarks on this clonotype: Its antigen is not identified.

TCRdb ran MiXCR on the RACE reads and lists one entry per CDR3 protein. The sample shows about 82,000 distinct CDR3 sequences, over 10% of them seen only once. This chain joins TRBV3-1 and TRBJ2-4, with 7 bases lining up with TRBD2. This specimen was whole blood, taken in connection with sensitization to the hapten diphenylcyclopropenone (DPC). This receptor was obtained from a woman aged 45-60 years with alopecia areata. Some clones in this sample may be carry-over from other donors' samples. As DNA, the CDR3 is TGTGCCAGCAGCCAAGAAGCCGGGAGGTCTAAAAACATTCAGTACTTC. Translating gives CASSQEAGRSKNIQYF.